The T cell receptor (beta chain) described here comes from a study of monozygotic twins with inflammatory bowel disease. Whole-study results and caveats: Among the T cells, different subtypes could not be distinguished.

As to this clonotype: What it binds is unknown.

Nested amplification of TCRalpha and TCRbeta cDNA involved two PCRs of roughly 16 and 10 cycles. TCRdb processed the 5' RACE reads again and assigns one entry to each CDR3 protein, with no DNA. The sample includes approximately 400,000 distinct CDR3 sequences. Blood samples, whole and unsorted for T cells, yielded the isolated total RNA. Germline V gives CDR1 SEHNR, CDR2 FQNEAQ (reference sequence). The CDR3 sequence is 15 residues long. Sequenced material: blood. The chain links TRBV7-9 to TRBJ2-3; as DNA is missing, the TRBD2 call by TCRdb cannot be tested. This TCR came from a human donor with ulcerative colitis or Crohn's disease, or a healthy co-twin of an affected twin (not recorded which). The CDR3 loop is CASSLRADLLDTQYF.